Following are 21 T cell receptor beta chains from one sample sequenced in a study of blood T cell repertoires in COVID-19 (dated by TCRdb to between 2020 and 2021). The library was built by means of the immunoSEQ multiplex PCR assay. TCRdb re-hosts the immuneACCESS table, in-frame sequences only. Its copies lack some clones; in the studies checked, an unresolved V gene accounts for under half of them, and the cause for the rest is not known. The sample table contains 400,000 or so clones; only one count was recorded for approximately 86% of them. The ten largest clones represent under 3% of the sample. Sequencing was carried out using peripheral blood. Every receptor here comes from a human donor in a cohort sampled during active COVID-19.

V gene TRBV3-1 (or the pseudogene TRBV3-2) combines with J gene TRBJ2-2, with D perhaps matching TRBD2 (7 bases). V was cut by 0 bases and J by 4 bases, with 12 bases left in between. CDR1 is LGHDT and CDR2 is YNNKEL in the germline V gene (reference sequence). The CDR3 has 16 residues. For the CDR3, the DNA is TGTGCCAGCAGCCAAGAGCGGGGAGGGGGCACCGGGGAGCTGTTTTTT. This gives the protein CASSQERGGGTGELFF.

This chain uses TRBV7-2 with TRBJ2-3; tentatively, D is TRBD1 (5 bases). This CDR3 spans 13 amino acids. Trimming stripped 2 bases from V and 5 bases from J, with 8 bases between. Germline V lookup: CDR1 SGHTA, CDR2 FQGNSA. In nucleotides, the CDR3 is TGTGCCAGCAGCTTACAGGGCGGAGATACGCAGTATTTT. Translating it yields CASSLQGGDTQYF.

V gene TRBV10-3 combines with J gene TRBJ2-6; D gene uncertain. Germline CDR1 reads ENHRY; CDR2 reads SYGVKD. The V and J ends lost 0 bases and 2 bases respectively, with 5 bases between them. This CDR3 region has 15 residues. The DNA for the CDR3 is TGTGCCATCAGTGAGTCGGAGCCTGGGGCCAACGTCCTGACTTTC. Translating gives CAISESEPGANVLTF.

The V call is TRBV5-4, the J call TRBJ1-1, with D perhaps TRBD1 (6 bases). This CDR3 is 11 amino acids long. Germline V gene data show CDR1 as SGHNT and CDR2 as YYREEE (reference sequence). CDR3 region: CAVGGHTEAFF. CDR3 sequence (DNA): TGTGCGGTGGGGGGGCACACTGAAGCTTTCTTT.

This clone was observed once. This chain connects TRBV28 to TRBJ1-1; no clear D. Looked up from germline, CDR1 is MDHEN and CDR2 is SYDVKM. The V gene lost 6 bases and the J gene lost 4 bases, with 15 bases spanning the gap. This CDR3 is 14 amino acids long. The CDR3 is CASSRGYISTEAFF. DNA for the CDR3: TGTGCCAGCAGCCGAGGCTACATCAGCACTGAAGCTTTCTTT.

The chain carries TRBV3-1 (or the pseudogene TRBV3-2) and TRBJ2-7; 8 bases are a match to TRBD2. CDR1 is LGHDT and CDR2 is YNNKEL in the germline V gene (reference sequence). V shed 1 base, J shed 3 bases, and the junction held 5 bases outside the gene matches. The CDR3 sequence is 15 residues long. The CDR3: CASSQAGGHGYEQYF. DNA for the CDR3: TGTGCCAGCAGCCAAGCGGGAGGGCATGGCTACGAGCAGTACTTC.

The V and J genes are TRBV19 and TRBJ1-1; 10 nucleotides line up with TRBD1. Germline V gene sequence: CDR1 LNHDA, CDR2 SQIVND (reference sequence). The J segment lost 5 bases and the V segment lost 7 bases, leaving 4 bases of the junction unmatched. This CDR3 comprises 13 residues. CDR3 loop: CASTGTGVTEAFF. The CDR3 nucleotides read TGTGCCAGTACCGGGACAGGGGTTACTGAAGCTTTCTTT. Drawing the rest from reference TRBV19 and TRBJ1-1, the complete variable domain is DGGITQSPKYLFRKEGQNVTLSCEQNLNHDAMYWYRQDPGQGLRLIYYSQIVNDFQKGDIAEGYSVSREKKESFPLTVTSAQKNPTAFYLCASTGTGVTEAFFGQGTRLTVV.

The chain is built from TRBV28 and TRBJ2-1; D ambiguous. CDR3 length equals 11 residues. Trimming left V 6 bases short and J 14 bases short, with 14 bases between. Germline CDR1 is MDHEN and CDR2 is SYDVKM. In nucleotides, the CDR3 is TGTGCCAGCAGCCCCGCGCGTGCTAAGTTCTTC. It is translated as CASSPARAKFF.

This clone was seen a handful of times. This rearrangement joins TRBV9 to TRBJ1-1; the D is unclear. The ends were cut back, 4 bases at V and 0 bases at J, with 7 bases in the middle. CDR3 length: 13 residues. Looked up from germline, CDR1 is SGDLS and CDR2 is YYNGEE. This CDR3 reads CASSKDLNTEAFF. CDR3 coding DNA: TGTGCCAGCAGCAAGGACTTGAACACTGAAGCTTTCTTT. The whole variable domain, filled in from reference TRBV9 and TRBJ1-1, reads DSGVTQTPKHLITATGQRVTLRCSPRSGDLSVYWYQQSLDQGLQFLIQYYNGEERAKGNILERFSAQQFPDLHSELNLSSLELGDSALYFCASSKDLNTEAFFGQGTRLTVV.

The chain carries TRBV5-1 and TRBJ2-7; a weak D match, TRBD1 (6 bases). The CDR3 sequence is 14 residues long. Germline assignment: CDR1 SGHRS and CDR2 YFSETQ. V lost 2 bases and J lost 5, with 14 bases in between. CDR3 residues: CASSLGQHGDEQYF. The CDR3 nucleotides are TGCGCCAGCAGCTTAGGACAGCACGGGGACGAGCAGTACTTC.

The gene calls are TRBV23-1 and TRBJ2-1; 7 bases are shared with TRBD1. TRBV23-1 is assigned to the ORF class and has an uncertain function. Trimming at V came to 6 bases and at J to 8 bases, leaving 7 bases not matched to a gene. This CDR3 has 13 residues. In DNA form, the CDR3 reads TGCGCCAGCAGCCCCGGACAGGACGATGAGCAGTTCTTC. It yields the protein CASSPGQDDEQFF.

The genes are TRBV5-1 and TRBJ2-1; the D is unclear. The CDR3 has 14 residues. Trimming removed 0 bases from V and 7 bases from J, with 11 bases in between. CDR1 SGHRS and CDR2 YFSETQ come from the germline V gene. CDR3 residues: CASSLGSTSNEQFF. CDR3 in DNA: TGCGCCAGCAGCTTGGGTAGCACGTCGAATGAGCAGTTCTTC.

V usage is TRBV4-1 and J usage is TRBJ2-5; 11 nucleotides align to TRBD1. After removal of 0 bases from V and 3 bases from J, the junction contained 3 bases not matched to a gene. The CDR3 sequence is 16 residues long. Germline V gene data show CDR1 as MGHRA and CDR2 as YSYEKL. CDR3 sequence reads: CASSQDPGQGEETQYF. DNA for the CDR3: TGCGCCAGCAGCCAAGATCCGGGACAGGGGGAAGAGACCCAGTACTTC.

The V call is TRBV5-8, the J call TRBJ2-4; maybe TRBD2 (6 bases). Germline V gene data show CDR1 as SGHTS and CDR2 as YDEGEE. Trimming took off 0 bases at V and 6 bases at J, with 10 bases between the two ends. This CDR3 is built from 14 residues. The CDR3 here is CASSLGARGNIQYF. Written as DNA, the CDR3 is TGTGCCAGCAGCTTGGGCGCGCGGGGAAACATTCAGTACTTC.

The CDR3 sequence: CASRDSPSLYGYTF. The CDR3 DNA follows: TGTGCCAGCAGGGACAGCCCTTCTCTTTATGGCTACACCTTC. V gene TRBV2 combines with J gene TRBJ1-2; tentatively, D is TRBD1 (6 bases). CDR1 and CDR2 from the germline V gene are SNHLY and FYNNEI. V shed 6 bases and J shed 5 bases, with 16 bases lying between them. This CDR3 region has 14 residues.

The chain recombines TRBV30 with TRBJ1-3, with 7 bases aligning to TRBD1. Germline V gene data show CDR1 as GTSNPN and CDR2 as SVGIG (reference sequence). This CDR3 contains 14 residues. V was pared by 7 bases and J by 0 bases, with 6 bases of the junction left unmatched. The CDR3 DNA reads as TGTGCCTCCGGGACAGTCTTCTCTGGAAACACCATATATTTT. The encoded protein is CASGTVFSGNTIYF. The full variable domain, in which reference TRBV30 and TRBJ1-3 provide the parts outside the CDR3, is SQTIHQWPATLVQPVGSPLSLECTVEGTSNPNLYWYRQAAGRGLQLLFYSVGIGQISSEVPQNLSASRPQDRQFILSSKKLLLSDSGFYLCASGTVFSGNTIYFGEGSWLTVV.

The gene calls are TRBV19 and TRBJ1-4, with 7 bases that match TRBD1. V shed 6 bases, J shed 10 bases, and the junction held 14 bases outside the gene matches. The V gene's germline CDR1 is LNHDA and CDR2 SQIVND (reference sequence). This CDR3 region has 15 residues. The CDR3 loop is CASRPGLKGAAKLFF. CDR3 bases: TGTGCCAGTAGACCAGGTTTGAAGGGGGCGGCAAAACTGTTTTTT. The variable domain in full, completed from reference TRBV19 and TRBJ1-4, reads DGGITQSPKYLFRKEGQNVTLSCEQNLNHDAMYWYRQDPGQGLRLIYYSQIVNDFQKGDIAEGYSVSREKKESFPLTVTSAQKNPTAFYLCASRPGLKGAAKLFFGSGTQLSVL.

This clone was detected only once. The chain joins TRBV5-4 to TRBJ1-6; 8 bases line up with TRBD1. Germline CDR1 is SGHNT and CDR2 is YYREEE (reference sequence). The V and J ends lost 4 bases and 5 bases, in that order; junction bases with no gene match: 5. The CDR3 consists of 15 residues. The CDR3 sequence is CASSLDRGDNSPLHF. CDR3 nucleotides: TGTGCCAGCAGCCTAGACAGGGGCGATAATTCACCCCTCCACTTT. Full variable domain (rest looked up from reference TRBV5-4 and TRBJ1-6): ETGVTQSPTHLIKTRGQQVTLRCSSQSGHNTVSWYQQALGQGPQFIFQYYREEENGRGNFPPRFSGLQFPNYSSELNVNALELDDSALYLCASSLDRGDNSPLHFGNGTRLTVT.

The V gene is TRBV4-1, the J gene TRBJ1-1; D gene uncertain. The CDR3 loop spans 14 amino acids. V lost 4 bases to trimming and J lost 1 base, with 10 bases between them. Germline CDR1 reads MGHRA; CDR2 reads YSYEKL. The CDR3, as DNA: TGCGCCAGCAGCCTGAAACACGAGAACACTGAAGCTTTCTTT. This codes for CASSLKHENTEAFF.

This sequence joins TRBV19 and TRBJ2-2, with 8 bases lining up with TRBD1. Germline V gives CDR1 LNHDA, CDR2 SQIVND (reference sequence). The CDR3 runs 15 residues. Unmatched junction bases numbered 7, after V lost 6 bases and J lost 4 bases. CDR3 loop: CASSRAGGSTGELFF. CDR3 coding DNA: TGTGCCAGTAGCCGAGCAGGGGGCAGCACCGGGGAGCTGTTTTTT.

The rearrangement joins TRBV10-3 to TRBJ1-4, with D possibly being TRBD1 (5 bases). Germline CDR1 reads ENHRY; CDR2 reads SYGVKD. This CDR3 comprises 13 residues. Trimming removed 4 bases from V and 7 bases from J, with 10 bases in between. CDR3 sequence reads: CAISGGSVEKLFF. The CDR3 DNA reads TGTGCCATCAGTGGGGGCTCGGTTGAAAAACTGTTTTTT.